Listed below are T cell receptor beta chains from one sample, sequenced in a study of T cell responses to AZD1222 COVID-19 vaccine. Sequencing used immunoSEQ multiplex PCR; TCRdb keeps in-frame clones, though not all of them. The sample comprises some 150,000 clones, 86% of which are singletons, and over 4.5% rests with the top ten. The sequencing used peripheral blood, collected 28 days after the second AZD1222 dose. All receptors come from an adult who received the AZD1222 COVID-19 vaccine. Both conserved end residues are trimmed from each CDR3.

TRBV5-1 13 ASSLAAGGGYGYT
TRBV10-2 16 ASWPAGDQLTGTDTQY
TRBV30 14 AWSLYGVSSTDTQY
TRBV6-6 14 ASSYLETGFGGELF
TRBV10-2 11 ASSVPGAYEQY
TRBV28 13 ASSLVAGKSEKLF
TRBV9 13 ASSVGTSAQWEQF
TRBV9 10 ASSQNPGTQY
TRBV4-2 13 ASSPSGGVTYEQY
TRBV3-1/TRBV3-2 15 ASSQDPFRQGNYGYT
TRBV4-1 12 ASSQIANSYEQY
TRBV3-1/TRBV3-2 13 ASSSLQGVGVRAF
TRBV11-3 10 ASSPGDNEQF
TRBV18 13 ASSPLGGSNQPQH
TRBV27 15 ASSPYGGGGSSYEQY
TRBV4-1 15 ASSQDVAGTNTGELF